This T cell receptor beta chain was recovered during a study of shared clonotypes between healthy human individuals. Study findings and constraints: The four-donor shared clonotypes exceeded non-shared clonotypes in generation probability, with non-shared ones scoring lower. Donors were few, which limited the genetic and exposure-history diversity represented. Clonotype sharing across a few donors was observed for around 5% of naive CD4 clonotypes.

Terminally differentiated effector memory CD45RA+ cells were left out of the naive CD8 fraction, which was CD45RO-negative and positively selected for CCR7. The repertoire was sequenced with immunoSEQ multiplex PCR; TCRdb's copy has only in-frame clones and lacks some. The profile shows roughly 2 million clones, about 95% of them singletons. V was cut by 1 base and J by 3 bases, with 10 bases left in between. The length of the CDR3 is 14 residues. CDR1 MGHRA and CDR2 YSYEKL come from the germline V gene. As regards this clone: Antigen specificity is unknown.

The chain has TRBV4-1 and TRBJ2-7; D is possibly TRBD1 (5 bases). This clonotype was obtained from a young man in good health. The sequencing input was naive CD8+ T cells sorted from blood. The CDR3 nucleotides are TGCGCCAGCAGCCAAGCGCCAGGGATCTACGAGCAGTACTTC. It is translated as CASSQAPGIYEQYF.